Listed below are T cell receptor beta chains from one sample, sequenced in a study of blood T cell repertoires in COVID-19. TCRdb's copy holds only in-frame clones and misses some; the assay was immunoSEQ multiplex PCR. The sample holds approximately 360,000 clones, around 90% seen once. Material for sequencing was peripheral blood. These receptors were taken from a man between 18 and 35 years old with active or convalescent COVID-19. Each CDR3 is given with its conserved first and last residue. D genes are given only for firm matches. Clone size, where shown, is once, few, many, or a class for clones that have expanded.

NA TRBD1 TRBJ1-6 TRBV5-1 CASSLDPRDRGGSYNSPLHF TGCGCCAGCAGCTTGGACCCCCGGGACAGGGGTGGCTCCTATAATTCACCCCTCCACTTT
NA NA TRBJ2-2 TRBV9 CASSVRGVGNTGELFF TGTGCCAGCAGCGTCAGGGGTGTGGGAAACACCGGGGAGCTGTTTTTT
NA NA TRBJ1-1 TRBV11-2 CASASQGWMNTEAFF TGTGCCAGCGCGTCGCAGGGATGGATGAACACTGAAGCTTTCTTT
NA TRBD2 TRBJ2-1 TRBV27 CASSLAGGVNEQFF TGTGCCAGCAGTTTAGCGGGAGGGGTCAATGAGCAGTTCTTC
once NA TRBJ1-2 TRBV19 CASSGQNYGYTF TGTGCCAGTAGCGGACAAAACTATGGCTACACCTTC
NA TRBD1 TRBJ2-3 TRBV19 CASRDPGQGTSDTQYF TGTGCCAGTCGGGACCCGGGACAGGGAACTTCGGATACGCAGTATTTT
once NA TRBJ1-5 TRBV14 CASSQDSSGGGKDQPQHF TGTGCCAGCAGCCAAGATTCGTCAGGTGGGGGGAAAGATCAGCCCCAGCATTTT
NA TRBD1 TRBJ2-2 TRBV18 CASTDRVSTGELFF TGTGCCAGCACGGACAGGGTGAGCACCGGGGAGCTGTTTTTT
NA TRBD2 TRBJ2-3 TRBV3-1/TRBV3-2 CASSQVLAGISTDTQYF TGTGCCAGCAGCCAAGTCCTAGCGGGGATAAGCACAGATACGCAGTATTTT
once NA TRBJ2-3 TRBV7-6 CASSFVDTQYF TGTGCCAGCAGCTTCGTGGATACGCAGTATTTT
NA NA TRBJ1-4 TRBV2 CASNVGQEKLFF TGTGCCAGCAATGTCGGACAGGAAAAACTGTTTTTT
once NA TRBJ2-3 TRBV9 CASSGGAGIGTDTQYF TGTGCCAGCAGCGGTGGTGCAGGGATCGGCACAGATACGCAGTATTTT
NA TRBD1 TRBJ2-7 TRBV5-1 CASSLAPTGGYEQYF TGCGCCAGCAGCTTGGCCCCGACAGGGGGTTACGAGCAGTACTTC
NA NA TRBJ1-6 TRBV5-1 CASSPSGSYNSPLHF TGCGCCAGCAGCCCATCGGGCTCCTATAATTCACCCCTCCACTTT
NA TRBD2 TRBJ2-3 TRBV4-3 CASSQAWTSLTDTQYF TGCGCCAGCAGCCAAGCCTGGACTAGTTTAACAGATACGCAGTATTTT
NA NA TRBJ2-7 TRBV19 CASSPISSYEQYF TGTGCCAGTAGTCCAATCAGCTCCTACGAGCAGTACTTC
NA NA TRBJ1-6 TRBV4-1 CASSQGFKETYNSPLHF TGCGCCAGCAGCCAAGGCTTCAAGGAGACCTATAATTCACCCCTCCACTTT
NA TRBD1 TRBJ1-2 TRBV7-9 CASSSPRQGTYGYTF TGTGCCAGCAGCTCGCCTCGACAGGGTACCTATGGCTACACCTTC
NA NA TRBJ2-7 TRBV7-2 CASSLFVGEQYF TGTGCCAGCAGCTTGTTCGTCGGGGAGCAGTACTTC
NA TRBD1 TRBJ2-7 TRBV27 CASSFQGTGPYEQYF TGTGCCAGCAGTTTCCAAGGGACAGGGCCCTACGAGCAGTACTTC
NA NA TRBJ1-3 TRBV7-9 CASSLAPGNFAGNTIYF TGTGCCAGCAGCTTAGCGCCGGGGAACTTTGCTGGAAACACCATATATTTT
NA TRBD2 TRBJ2-7 TRBV6-1 CASSEGLAGDYEQYF TGTGCCAGCAGTGAGGGACTAGCGGGAGACTACGAGCAGTACTTC
NA TRBD1 TRBJ1-4 TRBV7-9 CASSLGYGGQGYEKLFF TGTGCCAGCAGCTTAGGCTATGGGGGACAGGGATATGAAAAACTGTTTTTT
NA TRBD1 TRBJ1-1 TRBV19 CASSSRQGVATEAFF TGTGCCAGTAGTAGCCGACAGGGGGTCGCCACTGAAGCTTTCTTT
NA NA TRBJ1-5 TRBV19 CASSRNKNAGNQPQHF TGTGCCAGTAGTCGAAACAAGAACGCGGGCAATCAGCCCCAGCATTTT
NA NA TRBJ1-5 TRBV25-1 CASSGRGADSNQPQHF TGTGCCAGCAGTGGCCGCGGGGCAGATAGCAATCAGCCCCAGCATTTT
once NA TRBJ2-5 TRBV5-1 CASSLLHRGLETQYF TGCGCCAGCAGCTTGCTCCATCGGGGTCTAGAGACCCAGTACTTC